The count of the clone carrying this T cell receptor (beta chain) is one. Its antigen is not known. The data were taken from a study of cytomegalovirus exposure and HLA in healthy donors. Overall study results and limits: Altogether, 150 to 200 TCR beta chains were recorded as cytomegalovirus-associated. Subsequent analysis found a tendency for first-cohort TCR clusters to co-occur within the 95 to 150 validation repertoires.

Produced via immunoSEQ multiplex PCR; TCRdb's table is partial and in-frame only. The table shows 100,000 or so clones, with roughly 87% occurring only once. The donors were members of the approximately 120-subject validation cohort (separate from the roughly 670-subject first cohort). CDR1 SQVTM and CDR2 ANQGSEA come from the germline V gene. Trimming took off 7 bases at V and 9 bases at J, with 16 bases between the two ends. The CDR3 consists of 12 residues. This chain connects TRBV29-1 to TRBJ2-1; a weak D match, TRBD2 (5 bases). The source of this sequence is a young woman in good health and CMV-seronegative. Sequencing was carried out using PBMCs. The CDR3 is CSASSGEGEQFF. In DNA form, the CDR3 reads TGCAGCGCTTCGAGTGGTGAGGGTGAGCAGTTCTTC.